Listed below are T cell receptor beta chains from one sample, sequenced in a study of blood T cells in healthy people across ages. MiXCR, run by TCRdb on the 5' RACE reads, gives a single entry per CDR3 protein. The sample contains 550,000 to 750,000 distinct CDR3 sequences, around a fifth of which appear only once. Sequencing input: blood. The receptors derive from a man between 65 and 85 years old in good health. Each CDR3 is given with its conserved first and last residue. The order of the fields is clone size, J gene, D gene, V gene, CDR3 protein, CDR3 DNA. D genes are given only for firm matches. Rows give clone size only sometimes, using once, few, many, or a class for an expanded clone.

-,TRBJ2-1,TRBD2,TRBV9,CASSAQAGVSNEQFF,TGTGCCAGCAGCGCCCAAGCGGGAGTGAGCAATGAGCAGTTCTTC
-,TRBJ2-1,TRBD1,TRBV7-9,CASGTGVSSYNEQFF,TGTGCCAGCGGCACAGGGGTCTCCTCCTACAATGAGCAGTTCTTC
many,TRBJ2-5,TRBD1,TRBV9,CASSAGQGETQYF,TGTGCCAGCAGCGCGGGACAGGGAGAGACCCAGTACTTC
-,TRBJ2-1,TRBD2,TRBV7-2,CASSLEVAGVGEQFF,TGTGCCAGCAGCTTAGAGGTTGCGGGAGTTGGGGAGCAGTTCTTC
-,TRBJ2-5,-,TRBV11-2,CASSFYGGNSQETQYF,TGTGCCAGCAGCTTTTACGGCGGGAACTCCCAAGAGACCCAGTACTTC
few,TRBJ2-7,TRBD1,TRBV6-5,CASSRTGGREQYF,TGTGCCAGCAGTCGGACAGGGGGTCGCGAGCAGTACTTC
-,TRBJ2-5,-,TRBV7-9,CASSWGLGEETQYF,TGTGCCAGCAGCTGGGGGCTCGGGGAGGAGACCCAGTACTTC
few,TRBJ2-5,TRBD1,TRBV20-1,CSAPPGQANQETQYF,TGCAGTGCGCCCCCCGGACAGGCCAACCAAGAGACCCAGTACTTC
many,TRBJ2-5,-,TRBV6-2/TRBV6-3,CASSWDLRETQYF,TGTGCCAGCAGTTGGGACCTCCGGGAGACCCAGTACTTC
-,TRBJ2-7,TRBD2,TRBV14,CASSQEAISGTEEQYF,TGTGCCAGCAGCCAAGAGGCTATAAGCGGGACCGAGGAGCAGTACTTC
-,TRBJ2-3,-,TRBV9,CASSVWGEPTDTQYF,TGTGCCAGCAGCGTCTGGGGAGAACCCACAGATACGCAGTATTTT
few,TRBJ2-5,TRBD2,TRBV7-9,CASSSLGGRETQYF,TGTGCCAGCAGCAGTCTTGGCGGGAGGGAGACCCAGTACTTC
-,TRBJ2-1,TRBD1,TRBV28,CASSFPGTGKNEQFF,TGTGCCAGCAGTTTCCCCGGGACAGGGAAGAATGAGCAGTTCTTC
-,TRBJ2-5,TRBD1,TRBV12-3/TRBV12-4,CASNLQGSRETQYF,TGTGCCAGCAATTTACAGGGGAGCCGAGAGACCCAGTACTTC
few,TRBJ1-6,TRBD1,TRBV6-5,CASRTGGNLPLHF,TGTGCCAGCAGGACAGGGGGGAATTTACCCCTCCACTTT
few,TRBJ2-7,TRBD1,TRBV12-3/TRBV12-4,CASSPRTGDLYEQYF,TGTGCCAGCAGTCCACGGACAGGGGATCTCTACGAGCAGTACTTC
-,TRBJ1-4,TRBD1,TRBV28,CASTPQGGSLEKPFF,TGTGCCAGCACCCCTCAGGGGGGGTCCCTTGAAAAACCGTTTTTT
-,TRBJ2-7,-,TRBV28,CASSLRGKQYF,TGTGCCAGCAGCCTCCGGGGAAAGCAGTACTTC
-,TRBJ2-7,-,TRBV29-1,CSVERGSGLSYEQYF,TGCAGCGTTGAACGAGGTAGCGGACTCTCCTACGAGCAGTACTTC
-,TRBJ2-3,-,TRBV4-2,CASSQDWLAGTDTQYF,TGCGCCAGCAGCCAAGATTGGTTAGCGGGCACAGATACGCAGTATTTT
-,TRBJ1-1,-,TRBV12-3/TRBV12-4,CASSLRGRDGEAFF,TGTGCCAGCAGTTTACGGGGCAGGGACGGTGAAGCTTTCTTT
-,TRBJ2-7,TRBD1,TRBV29-1,CSVGIRTGGYEQYF,TGCAGCGTTGGGATCAGGACAGGGGGCTACGAGCAGTACTTC
-,TRBJ2-7,-,TRBV18,CASSPRGVSEQYF,TGTGCCAGCTCACCGAGGGGCGTCTCCGAGCAGTACTTC
-,TRBJ1-4,-,TRBV28,CASSEATATGEKLFF,TGTGCCAGCAGTGAGGCGACCGCCACTGGTGAAAAACTGTTTTTT
-,TRBJ2-1,TRBD2,TRBV5-1,CASSLAAGVAYNEQFF,TGCGCCAGCAGCTTGGCAGCGGGAGTGGCCTACAATGAGCAGTTCTTC
-,TRBJ2-3,TRBD2,TRBV6-1,CASSEISGGTDTQYF,TGTGCCAGCAGTGAAATTAGCGGGGGCACAGATACGCAGTATTTT
-,TRBJ1-3,-,TRBV5-6,CASSLEKNTIYF,TGTGCCAGCAGCTTGGAAAAAAACACCATATATTTT
few,TRBJ1-3,TRBD1,TRBV3-1,CASSYGQGGGNTIYF,TGTGCCAGCAGCTACGGACAGGGAGGTGGAAACACCATATATTTT
-,TRBJ2-1,-,TRBV7-3,CASSLSRRDEQFF,TGTGCCAGCAGCTTAAGTCGGCGGGATGAGCAGTTCTTC